This T cell receptor beta chain was retrieved from a study of blood T cells in healthy people across ages (dated by TCRdb to between 2015 and 2016). Notes on the research overall: Template switching captured roughly one uniquely barcoded TCR beta cDNA molecule per two T cells in model experiments. Four age groups were formed from the donors: young (average roughly 15 years), middle-aged (around 39), aged (62) and long-lived (roughly 81). To track age-related changes in TCR beta repertoire diversity, the study relied on deep sequencing normalized with unique cDNA molecular identifiers. Two additional independent replicas of 1 million unique cDNA reads from the same blood draw were analyzed for two donors (one aged 18 to 30 and one aged 80 or older). To avoid experimental bias, donors of different ages were randomly spread across the sequencing lanes.

Paper-wide results and their limitations: Bulk unsorted PBMC profiling prevented conclusive comparison of naive and antigen-experienced compartments. Donor CMV infection status was unknown, potentially confounding age-related changes in expanded clonotypes. There was a strong correlation between observed TCR beta diversity and the percentage of naive T cells measured by flow cytometry. Compared with the aged group, more naive CD4+ T cells, fewer expanded clones and increased TCR diversity were shown by the long-lived group, suggesting age selection. As age increased, observed TCR beta diversity per million T cells dropped in a roughly linear way, and a significant reduction was already evident by age roughly 40. Estimates of total diversity from one million sequenced T cells were regarded as lower bounds and underestimates.

Library construction relied on 5' RACE. TCRdb shows the sequencer as Illumina HiSeq 2500. A second PCR of roughly 7 to 12 cycles was performed with a sample-barcoded 5' primer and a J-beta primer mix. A unique molecular identifier was introduced onto each TCR beta cDNA molecule by a template-switch 5' adaptor carrying 12 random nucleotides. At least 3 million CDR3-containing paired-end reads were obtained from each sample. First-strand cDNA synthesis was performed from all RNA using the Mint cDNA synthesis kit, with priming by a TRBC-specific oligonucleotide. Following uracil-DNA glycosylase treatment, all cDNA underwent a first 18-cycle PCR with the universal primers M1SS and BC2_uni_R. In the original analysis: For normalization, 1 million high-quality reads were randomly selected from each sample, with every read carrying a distinct molecular identifier. Reads sharing molecular identifiers were discarded rather than binned into consensus sequences. MiTCR, with a Q25 quality threshold and the strictest error-elimination algorithm, was used for CDR3 identification, clonotype clustering and error correction. A nonparametric unseen species model using Euler transformation provided a lower-bound estimate of total TCR beta diversity. In TCRdb, the public reads were trimmed at Q25 with fastp and aligned with MiXCR, with productive beta chains retained. Merged by CDR3 protein, the rows form single entries marked with the most common genes and DNA. What appears here as the V and J calls and clone size reflects TCRdb's work, not the paper's. The sample has 380,000 or so distinct CDR3 sequences on record, roughly half of them singletons. Together, the top ten hold 50% to 65% of the sample.

The CDR3 numbers 13 residues from cysteine through phenylalanine. Kept here is only the CDR3 DNA, which spans 39 bases and is read in frame from base 1. V was cut back by 6 bases and J by 7 bases, leaving a gap of 13 bases between them. Looking up the germline V gene yields CDR1 SGHNT and CDR2 YENEEA. Concerning this clonotype itself: It lacks a known antigen. Nothing much larger sits one base from this clone, and base qualities are not available.

The donors were under 40 Caucasian individuals from Russia, aged roughly 6 to 90 years, who were systemically healthy. About 10 milliliters of peripheral blood were collected from each donor into EDTA-treated Vacutainer tubes. Ficoll-Paque density-gradient centrifugation was used to isolate PBMCs, with at least 6 million obtained per sample. Total RNA was extracted from PBMCs with Trizol reagent, with at least 5 micrograms obtained per sample. Naive CD45RAhigh/CD27high T cell percentages were measured by flow cytometry on a PBMC aliquot from every donor. The rearranged chain carries TRBV11-3 and TRBJ2-1; the D gene assignment is perhaps TRBD1 or TRBD2, with each matching 5 bases. This receptor was taken from a man aged 55 to 69 in good health. Sequences were obtained from blood. The base sequence is TGTGCCAGCAGTGAGGGGCCCCTTAATGAGCAGTTCTTC. This yields the protein CASSEGPLNEQFF.